This section outlines one T cell receptor beta chain sequence together with its context. This specimen belongs to a study of control samples from healthy donors and cancer patients. Sequencing was performed with immunoSEQ multiplex PCR; in TCRdb, only in-frame clones are kept and a portion is missing. The sample has more than 85,000 clones, roughly 89% seen once. V was pared by 0 bases and J by 5 bases, with 12 bases between. This CDR3 is 15 amino acids long. Per germline, CDR1 KGHDR and CDR2 SFDVKD. The chain has TRBV24-1 and TRBJ2-5, with D possibly matching TRBD1 (6 bases). Sequencing was performed on blood. The origin of this receptor is a woman aged 45-60 years in good health. The CDR3 DNA reads as TGTGCCACCAGTGATTTGATGGGGGCAGGGGAGACCCAGTACTTC. As protein: CATSDLMGAGETQYF.